The rows below give T cell receptor beta chains drawn from one sample of a study of metastatic and nonmetastatic thyroid tumors. TCRdb reprocessed the PCR reads via MiXCR. The sample records around 18,000 clones, under 30% being singletons. The specimen was tumor tissue. The receptors shown here come from a female donor with papillary thyroid cancer or a benign thyroid nodule (not recorded which). Some clones in this sample may be carry-over from other donors' samples. The CDR3 runs from the conserved cysteine through the conserved F or W. D genes are given only for firm matches. Where a row states a size, it is once, few, many or the class of an expanded clone; other rows omit it.

v_call,d_call,j_call,clone_size,cdr3_nt,cdr3_aa
TRBV24-1,TRBD2,TRBJ2-3,few,TGTGCCACCAGTGATATTAGGGGCGGGGGGTCAGATACGCAGTATTTT,CATSDIRGGGSDTQYF
TRBV9,TRBD2,TRBJ2-3,many,TGTGCCAGCAGCCCCCGACTAGCGGCACAAGATACGCAGTATTTT,CASSPRLAAQDTQYF
TRBV19,TRBD1,TRBJ2-3,.,TGTGCCAGTAGTATATTTACAGGGGGGACAGATACGCAGTATTTT,CASSIFTGGTDTQYF
TRBV6-5,.,TRBJ2-1,many,TGTGCCAGCAGTTACTCAGGGCGGGATGAGCAGTTCTTC,CASSYSGRDEQFF
TRBV19,TRBD2,TRBJ2-3,.,TGTGCCAGTAGTATGATCCTAGCGGGGGGGCCTGGCACAGATACGCAGTATTTT,CASSMILAGGPGTDTQYF
TRBV6-6,TRBD2,TRBJ2-3,.,TGTGCCAGCAGTTCTCGGGGAGGGCTCGGCACAGATACGCAGTATTTT,CASSSRGGLGTDTQYF
TRBV4-1,TRBD2,TRBJ2-1,.,TGCGCCAGCAGCCAAGATCTAGCGGGAGTGAGAAATGAGCAGTTCTTC,CASSQDLAGVRNEQFF
TRBV7-2,TRBD2,TRBJ2-1,medium-sized,TGTGCCAGCAGCTTACGACTAGCGGGAGTTTCCCTCGACAATGAGCAGTTCTTC,CASSLRLAGVSLDNEQFF
TRBV7-9,TRBD1,TRBJ2-3,many,TGTGCCAGCAATGGGGACAGGGAGCGGGCAGATACGCAGTATTTT,CASNGDRERADTQYF
TRBV5-1,.,TRBJ1-4,.,TGCGCCAGCAGCTTTGGGGGGGCGTCATCTGAAAAACTGTTTTTT,CASSFGGASSEKLFF
TRBV27,TRBD1,TRBJ2-7,medium-sized,TGTGCCAGCAGGATGACAGGGGGCTACGAGCAGTACTTC,CASRMTGGYEQYF
TRBV28,.,TRBJ2-7,medium-sized,TGTGCCAGCACGCAGGAACACGAGCAGTACTTC,CASTQEHEQYF
TRBV10-3,TRBD1,TRBJ2-5,few,TGTGCCATCAGTCCCGGGACAGGGTTCCAAGAGACCCAGTACTTC,CAISPGTGFQETQYF
TRBV2,.,TRBJ2-6,few,TGTGCCAGGGGTCAGGGGACCGTCCTGACTTTC,CARGQGTVLTF
TRBV7-8,.,TRBJ2-5,.,TGTGCCAGCAGCTCCCTAGGGACTCTACAAGAGACCCAGTACTTC,CASSSLGTLQETQYF
TRBV20-1,TRBD2,TRBJ2-1,many,TGCAGTGCTCCATCGTCTAGCGGGAGGCCTTCGCTCTTC,CSAPSSSGRPSLF
TRBV11-3,TRBD2,TRBJ2-2,medium-sized,TGTGCCAGCAGCCTGAGCGGGGGAGACACCGGGGAGCTGTTTTTT,CASSLSGGDTGELFF
TRBV28,TRBD1,TRBJ2-3,.,TGTGCCAGCAGGACAAGTCCGGGACAGGGATCGGGCACAGATACGCAGTATTTT,CASRTSPGQGSGTDTQYF
TRBV12-3/TRBV12-4,.,TRBJ2-5,large,TGTGCCAGCAGTTTAGGGGGTCGGGGACTCGAAGAGACCCAGTACTTC,CASSLGGRGLEETQYF
TRBV19,.,TRBJ2-3,medium-sized,TGTGCCAGTAGTATATCCCCCGCCGGGGCCGATACGCAGTATTTT,CASSISPAGADTQYF
TRBV6-2/TRBV6-3,.,TRBJ2-7,medium-sized,TGTGCCAGCAGTACGCAAGATGCCCGCCTCTACGAGCAGTACTTC,CASSTQDARLYEQYF
TRBV6-2/TRBV6-3,TRBD1,TRBJ1-5,few,TGTGCCAGCAGTTACCCACTTGGACAGGGGGCTGACAATCAGCCCCAGCATTTT,CASSYPLGQGADNQPQHF
TRBV10-2,.,TRBJ2-7,.,TGCGCCAGCAGTGCTGGGGAGAGGGTTGTAAGGTTC,CASSAGERVVRF
TRBV11-3,.,TRBJ1-1,.,TGTGCCAGCAGCTTAGACCCCGGGGGAAACACTGAAGCTTTCTTT,CASSLDPGGNTEAFF
TRBV2,TRBD1,TRBJ1-4,many,TGTGCCAGCAGTCCCCGGACAGGGGGAGGGGAAAAACTGTTTTTT,CASSPRTGGGEKLFF
TRBV28,.,TRBJ2-5,few,TGTGCCAGCATCGAGAGGGGGAGTTCCCAAGAGACCCAGTACTTC,CASIERGSSQETQYF